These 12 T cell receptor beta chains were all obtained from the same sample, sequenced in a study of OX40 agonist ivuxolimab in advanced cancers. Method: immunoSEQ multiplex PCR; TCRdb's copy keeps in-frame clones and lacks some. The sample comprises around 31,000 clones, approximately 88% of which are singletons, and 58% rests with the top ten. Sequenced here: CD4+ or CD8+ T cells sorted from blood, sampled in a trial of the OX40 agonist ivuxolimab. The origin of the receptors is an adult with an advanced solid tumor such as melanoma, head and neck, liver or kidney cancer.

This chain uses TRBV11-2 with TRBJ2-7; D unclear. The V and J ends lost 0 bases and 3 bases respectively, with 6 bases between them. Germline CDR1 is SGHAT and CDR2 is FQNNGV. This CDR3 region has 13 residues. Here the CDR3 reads CASSLDGYYEQYF. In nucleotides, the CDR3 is TGTGCCAGCAGCTTAGATGGGTACTACGAGCAGTACTTC.

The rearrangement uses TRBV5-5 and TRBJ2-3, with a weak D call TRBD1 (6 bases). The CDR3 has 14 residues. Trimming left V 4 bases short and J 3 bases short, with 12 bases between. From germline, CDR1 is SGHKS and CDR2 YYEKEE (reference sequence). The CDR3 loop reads CASSPQGGTDTQYF. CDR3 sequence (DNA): TGTGCCAGCAGCCCACAGGGCGGGACAGATACGCAGTATTTT. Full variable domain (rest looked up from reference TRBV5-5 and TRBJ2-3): DAGVTQSPTHLIKTRGQQVTLRCSPISGHKSVSWYQQVLGQGPQFIFQYYEKEERGRGNFPDRFSARQFPNYSSELNVNALLLGDSALYLCASSPQGGTDTQYFGPGTRLTVL.

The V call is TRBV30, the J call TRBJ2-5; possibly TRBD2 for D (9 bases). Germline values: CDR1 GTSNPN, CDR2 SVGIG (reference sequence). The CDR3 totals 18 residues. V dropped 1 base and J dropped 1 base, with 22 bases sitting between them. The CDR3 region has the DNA TGTGCCTGGAGTGCAGGGGGCGGCAGCGGGGGGTCCCAAGAGACCCAGTACTTC. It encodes CAWSAGGGSGGSQETQYF.

For the CDR3, the DNA is TGTGCCACCAGCGGTAGCCTCGGGGGGGCCGATGGCTACACCTTC. It yields the protein CATSGSLGGADGYTF. The chain employs TRBV15 and TRBJ1-2; D is perhaps TRBD1 (6 bases). Between the trimmed V and J ends, which lost 5 bases and 6 bases, there was a span of 19 bases. The CDR3 has 15 residues. CDR1 is LNHNV, CDR2 YYDKDF, per germline (reference sequence).

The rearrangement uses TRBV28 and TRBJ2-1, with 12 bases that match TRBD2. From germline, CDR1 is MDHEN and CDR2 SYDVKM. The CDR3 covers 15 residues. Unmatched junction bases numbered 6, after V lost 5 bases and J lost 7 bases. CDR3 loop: CASSPRLAGVNEQFF. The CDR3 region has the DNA TGTGCCAGCAGTCCAAGACTAGCGGGGGTTAATGAGCAGTTCTTC. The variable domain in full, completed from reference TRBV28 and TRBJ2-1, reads DVKVTQSSRYLVKRTGEKVFLECVQDMDHENMFWYRQDPGLGLRLIYFSYDVKMKEKGDIPEGYSVSREKKERFSLILESASTNQTSMYLCASSPRLAGVNEQFFGPGTRLTVL.

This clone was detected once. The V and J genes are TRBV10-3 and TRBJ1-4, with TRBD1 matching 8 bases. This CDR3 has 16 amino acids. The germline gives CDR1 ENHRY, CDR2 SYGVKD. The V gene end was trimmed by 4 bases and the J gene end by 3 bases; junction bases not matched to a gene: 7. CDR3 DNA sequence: TGTGCCATCAGTGGGGGAGTGACAGGGGCTAATGAAAAACTGTTTTTT. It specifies CAISGGVTGANEKLFF.

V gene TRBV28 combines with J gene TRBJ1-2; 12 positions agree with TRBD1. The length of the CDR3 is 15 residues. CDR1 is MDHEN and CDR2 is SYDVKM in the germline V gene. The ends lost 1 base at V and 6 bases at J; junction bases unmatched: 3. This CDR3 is CASSLFGTGGDGYTF. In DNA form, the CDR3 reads TGTGCCAGCAGTTTATTCGGGACAGGGGGCGATGGCTACACCTTC.

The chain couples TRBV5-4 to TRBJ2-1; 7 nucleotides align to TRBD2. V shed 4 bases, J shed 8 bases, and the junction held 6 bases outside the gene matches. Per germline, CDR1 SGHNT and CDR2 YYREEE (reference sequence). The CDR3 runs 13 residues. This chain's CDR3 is CASSLLGGDEQFF. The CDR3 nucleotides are TGTGCCAGCAGCCTTTTGGGAGGGGATGAGCAGTTCTTC.

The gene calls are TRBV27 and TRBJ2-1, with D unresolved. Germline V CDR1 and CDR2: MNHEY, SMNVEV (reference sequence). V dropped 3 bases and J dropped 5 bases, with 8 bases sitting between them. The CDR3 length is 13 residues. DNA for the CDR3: TGTGCCAGCAGTTTTGGCCCAGACAATGAGCAGTTCTTC. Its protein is CASSFGPDNEQFF.

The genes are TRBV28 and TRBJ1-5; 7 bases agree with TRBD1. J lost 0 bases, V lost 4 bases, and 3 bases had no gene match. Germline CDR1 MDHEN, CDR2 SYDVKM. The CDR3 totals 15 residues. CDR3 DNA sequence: TGTGCCAGCAGTTCGACAGGGATTAGCAATCAGCCCCAGCATTTT. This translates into CASSSTGISNQPQHF. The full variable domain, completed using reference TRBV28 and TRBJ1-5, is DVKVTQSSRYLVKRTGEKVFLECVQDMDHENMFWYRQDPGLGLRLIYFSYDVKMKEKGDIPEGYSVSREKKERFSLILESASTNQTSMYLCASSSTGISNQPQHFGDGTRLSIL.

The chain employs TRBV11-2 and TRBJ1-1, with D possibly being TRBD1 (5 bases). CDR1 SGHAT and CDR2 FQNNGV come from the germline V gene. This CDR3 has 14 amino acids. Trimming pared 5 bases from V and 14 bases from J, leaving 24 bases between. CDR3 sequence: CASSRSQDKEAEFF. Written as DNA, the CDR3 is TGTGCCAGCAGCCGTTCACAGGATAAAGAAGCGGAGTTCTTT.

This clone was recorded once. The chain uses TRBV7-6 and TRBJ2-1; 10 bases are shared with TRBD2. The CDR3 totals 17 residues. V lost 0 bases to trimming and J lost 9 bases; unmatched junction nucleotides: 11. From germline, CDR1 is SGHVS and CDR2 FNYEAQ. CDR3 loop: CASSLAHPSGGRSEQFF. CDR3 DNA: TGTGCCAGCAGCTTAGCCCATCCTAGCGGGGGAAGGAGTGAGCAGTTCTTC.